This TCR beta chain stems from a study of read filtering for tumor transcriptome and immune sequencing. General study findings and limits: Without single-read clonotypes, shared clonotype proportions correlated more between IR-seq and RNA-seq. Compared with RNA-seq, IR-seq gave much higher clonotype depth and reliability.

There are many counts of this clonotype. Its antigen remains unknown. This CDR3 is 13 amino acids long. Germline V gene data show CDR1 as SQVTM and CDR2 as ANQGSEA. V shed 6 bases and J shed 2 bases, with 14 bases lying between them. From approximately 430 ng of RNA, a library with molecular barcoded alpha/delta and beta/gamma adaptors was made. MiXCR was run by TCRdb on the reads, yielding one entry per CDR3 protein. The table records about 130,000 distinct CDR3 sequences, under 15% of them present only once. This receptor was identified in a donor at least 40 years old with multiple myeloma. V and J are TRBV29-1 and TRBJ2-7; D is tentatively TRBD1 or TRBD2 (5 bases each). Sequences were obtained from a population of CD138-negative cells sorted from bone marrow. CDR3 nucleotide sequence: TGCAGCGTGAAGAGAGGGACGGCCTACGAGCAGTACTTC. Translation gives CSVKRGTAYEQYF.